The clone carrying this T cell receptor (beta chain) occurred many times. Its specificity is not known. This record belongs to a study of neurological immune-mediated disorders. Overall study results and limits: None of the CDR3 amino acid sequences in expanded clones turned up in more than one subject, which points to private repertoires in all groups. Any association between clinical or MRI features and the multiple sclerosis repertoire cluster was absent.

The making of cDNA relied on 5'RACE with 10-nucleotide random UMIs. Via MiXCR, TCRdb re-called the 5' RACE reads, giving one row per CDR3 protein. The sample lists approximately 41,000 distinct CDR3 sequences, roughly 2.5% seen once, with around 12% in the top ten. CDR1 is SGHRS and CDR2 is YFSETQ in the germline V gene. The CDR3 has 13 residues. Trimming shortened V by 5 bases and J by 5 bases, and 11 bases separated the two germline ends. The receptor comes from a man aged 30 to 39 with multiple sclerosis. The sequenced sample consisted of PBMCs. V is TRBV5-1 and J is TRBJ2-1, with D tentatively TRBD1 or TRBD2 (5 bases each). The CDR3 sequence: CASRWDGNNEQFF. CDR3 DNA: TGCGCCAGCAGGTGGGACGGAAACAATGAGCAGTTCTTC.